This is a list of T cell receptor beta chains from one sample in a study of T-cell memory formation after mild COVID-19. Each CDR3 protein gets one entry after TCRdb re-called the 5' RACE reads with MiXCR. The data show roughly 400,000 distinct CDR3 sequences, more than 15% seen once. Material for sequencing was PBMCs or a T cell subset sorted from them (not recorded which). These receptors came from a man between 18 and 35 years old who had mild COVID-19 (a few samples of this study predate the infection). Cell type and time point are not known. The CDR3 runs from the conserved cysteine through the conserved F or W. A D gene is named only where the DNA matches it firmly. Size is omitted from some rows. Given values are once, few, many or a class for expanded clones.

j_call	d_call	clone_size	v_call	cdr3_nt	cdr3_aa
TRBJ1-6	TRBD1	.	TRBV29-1	TGCAGCCGGACAGGGGGGATGTCACCCCTCCACTTT	CSRTGGMSPLHF
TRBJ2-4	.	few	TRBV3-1	TGTGCCAGCAGCCAAGATCTTAGAGGCAAAAACATTCAGTACTTC	CASSQDLRGKNIQYF
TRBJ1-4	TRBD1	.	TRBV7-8	TGTGCCAGCAGCTCCCGGACAGGGGCCGTCGTGGGGAAACTGTTTTTT	CASSSRTGAVVGKLFF
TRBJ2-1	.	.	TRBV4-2	TGTGCCAGCAGCCAAGATCGGGCAGGGGGGGCGAACGAGCAGTTCTTC	CASSQDRAGGANEQFF
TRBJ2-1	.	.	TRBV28	TGTGCCAGCAGCCTCCGGCGCAATAAGCAGTTCTTC	CASSLRRNKQFF
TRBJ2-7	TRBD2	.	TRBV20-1	TGCAGTGCTAGACTCCTTGGGGGGGACTCCTCCTACGAGCAGTACTTC	CSARLLGGDSSYEQYF
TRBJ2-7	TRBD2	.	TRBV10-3	TGTGCCATCAGAAGCGCGGGGGGGATGGTCTACGAGCAGTACTTC	CAIRSAGGMVYEQYF
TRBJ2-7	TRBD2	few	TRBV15	TGTGCCACCAGCACCTCGGGGGGGGCAGGTAACGAGCAGTACTTC	CATSTSGGAGNEQYF
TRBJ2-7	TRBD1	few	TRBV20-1	TGCAGTGCCATACCTGACAGGGGATGGGACGAGCAGTACTTC	CSAIPDRGWDEQYF
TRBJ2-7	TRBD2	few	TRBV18	TGTGCCAGCTCACCAAGACTAGCGGTCTCCTACGAGCAGTACTTC	CASSPRLAVSYEQYF
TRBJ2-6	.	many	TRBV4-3	TGCGCCAGCAGCCAAGTAGAGGAGCGCTCTGGGGCCAACGTCCTGACTTTC	CASSQVEERSGANVLTF
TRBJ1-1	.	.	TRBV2	TGTGCCAGCAGTGACTGGCAGGGCAACACTGAAGCTTTCTTT	CASSDWQGNTEAFF
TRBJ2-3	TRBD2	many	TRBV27	TGTGCCAGCAGTTTATGGTCCACATCTCGGGGGGGCACAGATACGCAGTATTTT	CASSLWSTSRGGTDTQYF
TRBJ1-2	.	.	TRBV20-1	TGCAGTGCTAGGGACATCCGGGCCGGATCGTGGGGCTACACCTTC	CSARDIRAGSWGYTF